These 16 T cell receptor beta chains were sequenced from one sample in a study of cytotoxic CD8 clonotypes in ibrutinib-treated CLL. This table comes from immunoSEQ multiplex PCR, and its TCRdb copy is limited to in-frame clones, with some not included. The table includes about 160,000 clones, under 90% detected once. This sample comprised PBMCs, obtained after 24 months of ibrutinib treatment. The receptors shown here come from a human donor with chronic lymphocytic leukemia.

The V gene is TRBV4-3, the J gene TRBJ2-2; 10 bases agree with TRBD2. CDR1 is LGHNA and CDR2 is YSLEER in the germline V gene. The V gene end was trimmed by 6 bases and the J gene end by 5 bases; junction bases not matched to a gene: 6. The CDR3 sequence is 15 residues long. The DNA of the CDR3 is TGCGCCAGCAGGGAAGGGACTAGCGATACCGGGGAGCTGTTTTTT. It yields the protein CASREGTSDTGELFF.

V is TRBV5-1 and J is TRBJ2-7, with TRBD2 matching over 7 bases. The V gene end was trimmed by 3 bases and the J gene end by 6 bases; junction bases not matched to a gene: 6. Looked up from germline, CDR1 is SGHRS and CDR2 is YFSETQ. This CDR3 contains 13 residues. This chain's CDR3 is CASSSWAGVEQYF. Written as DNA, the CDR3 is TGCGCCAGCAGCTCATGGGCGGGGGTCGAGCAGTACTTC.

J is TRBJ1-3 and V is TRBV12-5; possibly TRBD1 for D (6 bases). Germline CDR1 LGHNT, CDR2 FRNRAP. This CDR3 has 20 residues. Between the trimmed V and J ends, which lost 0 bases and 0 bases, there was a span of 21 bases. The CDR3 is CASGLVWTQVGGSSGNTIYF. CDR3 in DNA: TGTGCTAGTGGTTTGGTATGGACCCAAGTGGGGGGCAGCTCTGGAAACACCATATATTTT.

The chain recombines TRBV21-1 with TRBJ2-7. TRBV21-1 is given as a pseudogene. The CDR3 length is 14 residues. The CDR3 nucleotides read TGTGCCAGCAGCCCAACGGTGGCCAACTACGAGCAGTACTTC. Amino acid sequence: CASSPTVANYEQYF.

This clone was seen just once. The rearrangement joins TRBV27 to TRBJ1-2; 8 nucleotides align to TRBD1. The CDR3 sequence is 13 residues long. V shed 5 bases, J shed 8 bases, and the junction held 7 bases outside the gene matches. Germline CDR1 is MNHEY and CDR2 is SMNVEV (reference sequence). CDR3 DNA sequence: TGTGCCAGCAGTCCAGGACAGGGCCTGGGCTACACCTTC. Amino acids: CASSPGQGLGYTF.

The chain links TRBV7-6 to TRBJ2-7; tentatively, D is TRBD1 (5 bases). Germline CDR1 reads SGHVS; CDR2 reads FNYEAQ. This CDR3 comprises 15 residues. V was clipped by 5 bases and J by 1 base, with 15 bases between them. The CDR3 spells CASSGAVVRSYEQYF. CDR3 DNA sequence: TGTGCCAGCAGCGGGGCGGTGGTGCGTTCCTACGAGCAGTACTTC.

The chain is built from TRBV4-3 and TRBJ2-1; 7 bases line up with TRBD1. The CDR3 is 15 residues long. The V gene's germline CDR1 is LGHNA and CDR2 YSLEER. V lost 2 bases and J lost 0; bases outside the gene matches: 1. In DNA form, the CDR3 reads TGCGCCAGCAGCCAATACAGGGGCTCCTACAATGAGCAGTTCTTC. This gives the protein CASSQYRGSYNEQFF.

This clone occurred a few times. V and J are TRBV30 and TRBJ1-5; D uncertain. The CDR3 sequence is 14 residues long. The V gene lost 5 bases and the J gene lost 0 bases, with 11 bases spanning the gap. The germline V gene has CDR1 GTSNPN and CDR2 SVGIG (reference sequence). This chain's CDR3 is CAWARLNSNQPQHF. The CDR3 region has the DNA TGTGCCTGGGCGCGGTTAAATAGCAATCAGCCCCAGCATTTT.

This clone appeared many times. DNA of the CDR3: TGTGCCAGCAGTTACTCTCCAGGGGCCGGAGGCTACACCTTC. Protein: CASSYSPGAGGYTF. The V gene is TRBV6-5, the J gene TRBJ1-2, with D possibly TRBD1 on 6 matching bases. With 0 bases removed from V and 8 bases from J, the gap between germline ends came to 13 bases. Germline assignment: CDR1 MNHEY and CDR2 SVGAGI. The CDR3 extends over 14 amino acids.

Comment on this clone: At one end, the junction sequence differs from germline, possibly due to a read error. The gene calls are TRBV6-5 and TRBJ1-2; D remains unclear. CDR3 length: 14 amino acids. Germline CDR1 and CDR2: MNHEY and SVGAGI. DNA for the CDR3: TGTGCCAGCAGCCAACAGCTGAATAACTATAGCTACACCTTC. Protein sequence: CASSQQLNNYSYTF.

This clone was seen once. The rearrangement links TRBV4-1 to TRBJ2-3; no firm D call. From germline, CDR1 is MGHRA and CDR2 YSYEKL. The V gene lost 0 bases and the J gene lost 0 bases, with 10 bases spanning the gap. This CDR3 comprises 16 residues. The CDR3 DNA reads as TGCGCCAGCAGCCAAGATTTGGCAACTAGCACAGATACGCAGTATTTT. Its protein product is CASSQDLATSTDTQYF.

This chain joins TRBV4-1 and TRBJ1-2; the D gene is possibly TRBD1 (6 bases). Trimming took off 4 bases at V and 8 bases at J, with 11 bases between the two ends. Germline V gene lookup returns CDR1 MGHRA and CDR2 YSYEKL. The CDR3 loop spans 12 amino acids. The CDR3 DNA reads TGCGCCAGCAGCCGAGAGGGGGTCGGCTACACCTTC. Amino acid sequence: CASSREGVGYTF.

The chain recombines TRBV6-6 with TRBJ1-2; unclear D gene. Germline CDR1 MNHNY, CDR2 SVGAGI (reference sequence). Trimming shortened V by 5 bases and J by 3 bases, and 7 bases separated the two germline ends. This CDR3 region has 12 residues. The CDR3 DNA sequence: TGTGCCAGCAGTGCCTCCGACTATGGCTACACCTTC. This codes for CASSASDYGYTF.

The CDR3 here is CASSLVPGEQFF. The CDR3 DNA is TGCGCCAGCAGCTTGGTTCCGGGAGAGCAGTTCTTC. The rearrangement joins TRBV5-1 to TRBJ2-1; D is possibly TRBD2 (5 bases). This CDR3 is 12 amino acids long. Germline lookup yields CDR1 SGHRS and CDR2 YFSETQ. V gave up 0 bases and J gave up 10 bases, with 8 bases separating them.

The chain carries TRBV2 and TRBJ1-4, with TRBD1 as a possible D gene (5 bases). The CDR3 runs to 13 residues. Germline CDR1 SNHLY, CDR2 FYNNEI. Trimming cost V 6 bases and J 8 bases, with 13 bases left between them. In nucleotides, the CDR3 is TGTGCCAGCAGCCGCAGGGAGGGGGAAAAACTGTTTTTT. It codes for CASSRREGEKLFF.

This chain joins TRBV5-1 and TRBJ2-5, with TRBD1 matching 11 bases. The V segment lost 1 base and the J segment 7 bases; nucleotides outside the gene matches: 12. Germline-derived CDR1 and CDR2 are SGHRS and YFSETQ. This CDR3 is built from 17 residues. The CDR3 is CASSLSGQGARGGTQYF. The CDR3 coding sequence is TGCGCCAGCAGCTTGAGCGGACAGGGGGCGAGAGGCGGGACCCAGTACTTC.